The 17 T cell receptor beta chains given below trace back to one sample, sequenced in a study of CXCR3 chemokines and chemotherapy response in bladder cancer. One entry per CDR3 protein results from TCRdb running MiXCR on the PCR reads. The sample includes around 8,000 distinct CDR3 sequences, over 9.5% of them seen just once. The sample here was taken from a patient whose treatment included neoadjuvant chemotherapy. Every receptor here comes from a human donor with bladder cancer that responded to neoadjuvant chemotherapy.

This clonotype was observed many times. The chain recombines TRBV7-2 with TRBJ1-5; 8 nucleotides line up with TRBD1. The CDR3 is 13 residues long. After removal of 4 bases from V and 4 bases from J, the junction contained 0 bases not matched to a gene. Germline CDR1 and CDR2: SGHTA and FQGNSA. The CDR3 protein is CASSWDRNQPQHF. DNA of the CDR3: TGTGCCAGCAGCTGGGACAGGAATCAGCCCCAGCATTTT.

V and J are TRBV11-2 and TRBJ1-5; no definite D call. The CDR3 consists of 15 residues. Deletions cut 0 bases from V and 4 bases from J, with 10 bases between. The germline V gene has CDR1 SGHAT and CDR2 FQNNGV. In nucleotides, the CDR3 is TGTGCCAGCAGCTTAGAAAGAGGGCTGAATCAGCCCCAGCATTTT. Protein product: CASSLERGLNQPQHF.

This clonotype was recorded many times. The genes are TRBV29-1 and TRBJ2-5; 9 bases agree with TRBD2. The germline CDR1 and CDR2 sequences are SQVTM and ANQGSEA. The CDR3 loop spans 15 amino acids. J lost 0 bases, V lost 5 bases, and 7 bases had no gene match. CDR3: CSVSHSGGNQETQYF. The CDR3 DNA is TGCAGCGTTTCCCACAGCGGGGGGAACCAAGAGACCCAGTACTTC.

V and J are TRBV2 and TRBJ1-2; D unresolved. This CDR3 is 13 amino acids long. V lost 3 bases and J lost 7, with 12 bases in between. Germline V gene sequence: CDR1 SNHLY, CDR2 FYNNEI. CDR3 region: CASSDLGSGGYTF. CDR3 DNA sequence: TGTGCCAGCAGTGATTTGGGTAGTGGTGGCTACACCTTC.

This clonotype appeared many times. The chain combines TRBV7-2 with TRBJ1-1; perhaps TRBD1 as D (5 bases). Germline CDR1 and CDR2: SGHTA and FQGNSA. CDR3 length: 14 amino acids. V lost 0 bases and J lost 0, with 5 bases in between. The CDR3 protein is CASSLAGVNTEAFF. The CDR3 DNA follows: TGTGCCAGCAGCTTAGCGGGGGTGAACACTGAAGCTTTCTTT.

This clonotype was recorded at least ten times. This chain uses TRBV15 with TRBJ2-3; D uncertain. Trimming cost V 0 bases and J 5 bases, with 6 bases left between them. The germline gives CDR1 LNHNV, CDR2 YYDKDF (reference sequence). This CDR3 comprises 13 residues. CDR3 nucleotides: TGTGCCACCAGCAGAGATCCCGGAGATACGCAGTATTTT. This gives the protein CATSRDPGDTQYF. The full variable domain, with the rest looked up from reference TRBV15 and TRBJ2-3, is DAMVIQNPRYQVTQFGKPVTLSCSQTLNHNVMYWYQQKSSQAPKLLFHYYDKDFNNEADTPDNFQSRRPNTSFCFLDIRSPGLGDTAMYLCATSRDPGDTQYFGPGTRLTVL.

There are many counts of this clonotype. V gene TRBV19 combines with J gene TRBJ1-1, with 8 bases identical to TRBD1. There are 14 residues in the CDR3. CDR1 LNHDA and CDR2 SQIVND come from the germline V gene (reference sequence). The junction had 3 bases not matched to a gene; V was cut back by 5 bases and J by 1 base. The CDR3 loop is CASSSGGGNTEAFF. The CDR3 DNA follows: TGTGCCAGTAGTTCAGGGGGCGGGAACACTGAAGCTTTCTTT.

Many counts were recorded for this clonotype. V gene TRBV7-9 combines with J gene TRBJ2-5, with a tentative D call TRBD2 (5 bases). Germline CDR1 is SEHNR and CDR2 is FQNEAQ (reference sequence). Trimming took off 1 base at V and 7 bases at J, with 13 bases between the two ends. The CDR3 spans 14 residues. The CDR3 is CASSLDYGIRTQYF. The DNA of the CDR3 is TGTGCCAGCAGCTTAGATTACGGGATCCGGACCCAGTACTTC.

In its sample, this clonotype was seen many times. This sequence joins TRBV24-1 and TRBJ2-1; TRBD1 matches at 9 bases. Trimming at V came to 4 bases and at J to 5 bases, leaving 5 bases not matched to a gene. Germline V gives CDR1 KGHDR, CDR2 SFDVKD. This CDR3 region has 15 residues. The CDR3 protein is CATSDGQGWNNEQFF. The DNA of the CDR3 is TGTGCCACCAGTGACGGACAGGGGTGGAACAATGAGCAGTTCTTC.

The sample holds many counts of this clonotype. This rearrangement joins TRBV12-3 or TRBV12-4 to TRBJ2-1; 11 nucleotides agree with TRBD1. V lost 3 bases and J lost 7; bases outside the gene matches: 14. The CDR3 is 18 residues long. Here the CDR3 DNA reads TGTGCCAGCAGTTTCTGGGACAGGGGGATTGAAGGTAAAAATGAGCAGTTCTTC. It specifies CASSFWDRGIEGKNEQFF.

Ten or more counts support this clonotype. The chain has TRBV15 and TRBJ2-1; 8 nucleotides align to TRBD2. From germline, CDR1 is LNHNV and CDR2 YYDKDF (reference sequence). There are 17 residues in the CDR3. J gave up 6 bases and V 0 bases, and 10 bases lay outside the gene matches. The CDR3 sequence: CATSRDPGTSLSNEQFF. The DNA of the CDR3 is TGTGCCACCAGCAGAGACCCCGGGACTAGTCTCAGCAATGAGCAGTTCTTC. The whole variable domain, remainder taken from reference TRBV15 and TRBJ2-1, is DAMVIQNPRYQVTQFGKPVTLSCSQTLNHNVMYWYQQKSSQAPKLLFHYYDKDFNNEADTPDNFQSRRPNTSFCFLDIRSPGLGDTAMYLCATSRDPGTSLSNEQFFGPGTRLTVL.

This clonotype was seen at least ten times. This chain joins TRBV12-3 or TRBV12-4 and TRBJ2-3; D remains ambiguous. The CDR3 covers 14 residues. V shed 6 bases and J shed 5 bases, with 15 bases lying between them. CDR3 DNA sequence: TGTGCCAGCAGCTCGGACCACATTCAAGATACGCAGTATTTT. Its protein is CASSSDHIQDTQYF.

This clonotype appeared a few times. This chain uses TRBV7-9 with TRBJ2-5; the D is unclear. The CDR3 loop spans 14 amino acids. CDR1 and CDR2 from the germline V gene are SEHNR and FQNEAQ (reference sequence). V was cut by 4 bases and J by 2 bases, with 11 bases left in between. CDR3 amino acids: CASSYIGGQETQYF. As DNA, the CDR3 is TGTGCCAGCAGCTACATCGGCGGACAAGAGACCCAGTACTTC. Full variable domain (rest looked up from reference TRBV7-9 and TRBJ2-5): DTGVSQNPRHKITKRGQNVTFRCDPISEHNRLYWYRQTLGQGPEFLTYFQNEAQLEKSRLLSDRFSAERPKGSFSTLEIQRTEQGDSAMYLCASSYIGGQETQYFGPGTRLLVL.

This clonotype was observed at least ten times. CDR3 region: CASSSRTGGTGELFF. Written as DNA, the CDR3 is TGTGCCAGCAGCTCTCGGACAGGAGGGACCGGGGAGCTGTTTTTT. The V and J genes are TRBV7-9 and TRBJ2-2; D may be TRBD1 (7 bases). In germline, CDR1 is SEHNR, CDR2 FQNEAQ (reference sequence). V lost 4 bases and J 5 bases, leaving 14 bases between the germline ends. The CDR3 runs 15 residues.

In this sample, this clonotype turned up once. The chain couples TRBV7-9 to TRBJ1-3, with 7 bases matching TRBD1. The CDR3 extends over 18 amino acids. Per the germline V gene, CDR1 is SEHNR and CDR2 is FQNEAQ (reference sequence). V lost 4 bases to trimming and J lost 0 bases; unmatched junction nucleotides: 12. The CDR3 spells CASSSMSTGVRSGNTIYF. As DNA, the CDR3 is TGTGCCAGCAGCTCGATGAGTACAGGGGTCCGCTCTGGAAACACCATATATTTT. The variable domain in full, with the rest retrieved from reference TRBV7-9 and TRBJ1-3, is DTGVSQNPRHKITKRGQNVTFRCDPISEHNRLYWYRQTLGQGPEFLTYFQNEAQLEKSRLLSDRFSAERPKGSFSTLEIQRTEQGDSAMYLCASSSMSTGVRSGNTIYFGEGSWLTVV.

This clonotype was detected a few times. A far larger clone is one base from this, pointing to a likely read error. J is TRBJ2-1 and V is TRBV10-3; D not certain. The CDR3 is 14 amino acids. The germline V gene encodes CDR1 ENHRY and CDR2 SYGVKD. Between the trimmed V and J ends, which lost 5 bases and 3 bases, there was a span of 11 bases. The CDR3 protein is CAISYSAGYNEQFF. CDR3 in DNA: TGTGCCATCAGTTACTCGGCCGGCTACAATGAGCAGTTCTTC.

This clonotype was recorded a few times. The rearrangement links TRBV6-5 to TRBJ2-7; D gene ambiguous. This CDR3 has 14 residues. CDR1 and CDR2 (germline): MNHEY, SVGAGI. Deletions cut 5 bases from V and 2 bases from J, with 13 bases between. The CDR3 loop is CASSPGPPPYEQYF. CDR3 coding DNA: TGTGCCAGCAGTCCCGGACCGCCCCCCTACGAGCAGTACTTC.